These T cell receptor beta chains were read from a single sample in a study of T and B cells in COVID-19 patients. TCRdb fed the multiplex PCR reads into MiXCR, producing one record per CDR3 protein. The sample shows several thousand distinct CDR3 sequences, about a third of them seen only once. Sequencing was done on a sample of blood. Source of these receptors: a human donor with active COVID-19. CDR3s include the opening cysteine and the closing phenylalanine or tryptophan. D genes are given only for firm matches. Size is omitted from some rows. Given values are once, few, many or a class for expanded clones.

clone size	J gene	D gene	V gene	CDR3 DNA	CDR3 protein
few	TRBJ1-6	-	TRBV30	TGTGCCTGGGGAGGACAGATTTATAATTCACCCCTCCACTTT	CAWGGQIYNSPLHF
few	TRBJ1-2	TRBD1	TRBV11-3	TGTGCCAGCAGCGCAACCGGACAGGAGACCTCCTATGGCTACACCTTC	CASSATGQETSYGYTF
-	TRBJ2-6	-	TRBV5-4	TGTGCCAGCAGCCACCCCACTGGGGCCAACGTCCTGACTTTC	CASSHPTGANVLTF
-	TRBJ1-2	-	TRBV11-3	TGTGCCAGCAGCTTAGGGCTTGGGGGGACCATCTATGGCTACACCTTC	CASSLGLGGTIYGYTF
-	TRBJ1-1	-	TRBV29-1	TGCAGCGTTCGGGCAGGTACGAACACTGAAGCTTTCTTT	CSVRAGTNTEAFF
few	TRBJ2-7	-	TRBV19	TGTGCCAGTAGTATAACGGGACCAGGGTACGAGCAGTACTTC	CASSITGPGYEQYF
-	TRBJ1-4	TRBD1	TRBV6-2/TRBV6-3	TGTGCCAGCAGACTCGGACAGGGGGATGAAAAACTGTTTTTT	CASRLGQGDEKLFF
few	TRBJ2-3	-	TRBV10-3	TGTGCCATCAGTGACCCCGGGACTCTGCGGGATACGCAGTATTTT	CAISDPGTLRDTQYF
-	TRBJ1-2	-	TRBV6-5	TGTGCCAGCAGTTACTCGAAAGTAACTAATGGCTACACCTTC	CASSYSKVTNGYTF
-	TRBJ2-7	-	TRBV7-6	TGTGCCAGCAGCTCTTCTGCAGGGTTGGGGGCTCCCTACGAGCAGTACTTC	CASSSSAGLGAPYEQYF
-	TRBJ2-7	-	TRBV6-2/TRBV6-3	TGTGCCAGCATGGGTAGCCCATCCTACGAGCAGTACTTC	CASMGSPSYEQYF
-	TRBJ1-2	-	TRBV5-6	TGTGCCAGCAGCCTCAGTGGCGGCTACACCTTC	CASSLSGGYTF
medium-sized	TRBJ2-1	TRBD2	TRBV11-1	TGTGCCAGCAGCTTAGTAGCGGGACGGTTCTATGAGCAGTTCTTC	CASSLVAGRFYEQFF
-	TRBJ2-1	TRBD1	TRBV10-3	TGTGCCATCATGTCCGGGACAGGACCCAATGAGCAGTTCTTC	CAIMSGTGPNEQFF
-	TRBJ1-1	TRBD1	TRBV6-1	TGTGCCAGCAGTGACGGACAGGGGGGGACTGAAGCTTTCTTT	CASSDGQGGTEAFF
-	TRBJ2-2	TRBD1	TRBV6-1	TGTGCCAGCAATACGGGACAGGGGGATGTCGGGGAGCTGTTTTTT	CASNTGQGDVGELFF
-	TRBJ1-5	TRBD1	TRBV6-5	TGTGCCAGCAGTTACGATCCTGGGACAGGAAGGCAGCCCCAGCATTTT	CASSYDPGTGRQPQHF
few	TRBJ1-1	-	TRBV6-2/TRBV6-3	TGTGCCAGCAGAACTGGGGCGGAAGCTTTCTTT	CASRTGAEAFF
few	TRBJ2-7	-	TRBV27	TGTGCCAGCAGTTCGGACAGATCCTACGAGCAGTACTTC	CASSSDRSYEQYF
few	TRBJ1-2	-	TRBV6-5	TGTGCCAGCAGCCCCGACAGTCGAAATGGCTACACCTTC	CASSPDSRNGYTF
-	TRBJ2-1	TRBD2	TRBV30	TGTGCCTGGAGTCTGTGGACTAGCGGGAGCAATGAGCAGTTCTTC	CAWSLWTSGSNEQFF
-	TRBJ2-7	TRBD2	TRBV30	TGTGCCTGTCCATCCGAGACTAGCGCTCTCTACGAGCAGTACTTC	CACPSETSALYEQYF
once	TRBJ1-3	-	TRBV11-3	TGTGCCAGCAGCTTAGTGGGCTCGGGAGGAAACACCATATATTTT	CASSLVGSGGNTIYF
few	TRBJ2-1	TRBD1	TRBV24-1	TGTGCCACCAGTGATGCCGGGACAGGGGAAAGAAATGAGCAGTTCTTC	CATSDAGTGERNEQFF
few	TRBJ1-1	-	TRBV29-1	TGCAGCGTGGTAGAGGTAGAGATGAACACTGAAGCTTTCTTT	CSVVEVEMNTEAFF
-	TRBJ1-2	-	TRBV5-4	TGTGCCAGCAGCTTGAGGGAGGTACAGCTAGTCAACTATGGCTACACCTTC	CASSLREVQLVNYGYTF
-	TRBJ1-5	-	TRBV7-6	-	CASSFYICSALRQGTYQPQHF
few	TRBJ1-2	-	TRBV19	TGTGCCAGTAGCGAGACTGTTGATTATGGCTACACCTTC	CASSETVDYGYTF
few	TRBJ1-2	-	TRBV12-3/TRBV12-4	TGTGCCAGCAGTCCTGGACTGGCTTATGGCTACACCTTC	CASSPGLAYGYTF
-	TRBJ2-1	TRBD2	TRBV5-6	TGTGCCAGCAGGCTGGGACTAGCGGGGGGAAATGAGCAGTTCTTC	CASRLGLAGGNEQFF
-	TRBJ1-3	-	TRBV6-5	TGTGCCAGCAGTTATTCTGGGGGGTACTCTGGAAACACCATATATTTT	CASSYSGGYSGNTIYF
-	TRBJ1-5	TRBD1	TRBV6-5	TGTGCCAGCAGACCATCGGACAGGGGAAGCAATCAGCCCCAGCATTTT	CASRPSDRGSNQPQHF
-	TRBJ1-3	TRBD1	TRBV6-1	TGTGCCAGCAGTGACGGGACAGCCTCTGGAAACACCATATATTTT	CASSDGTASGNTIYF
-	TRBJ2-3	-	TRBV29-1	TGCAGCGTTGAAGAACTAGTCGGAGATACGCAGTATTTT	CSVEELVGDTQYF
few	TRBJ2-1	-	TRBV6-5	TGTGCCAGCAGTTACTTGGGGGGAGGCATGTTCTTC	CASSYLGGGMFF
few	TRBJ2-5	-	TRBV14	TGTGCCAGCAGGGTCGGGGGTGAGACCCAGTACTTC	CASRVGGETQYF
medium-sized	TRBJ2-2	-	TRBV11-3	TGTGCCAGCAGCTTAGATCAGGGGGGTAGCGGTATAACCGGGGAGCTGTTTTTT	CASSLDQGGSGITGELFF
-	TRBJ1-2	-	TRBV27	TGTGCCAGCAGTCCGACGGCCTCCTATGGCTACACCTTC	CASSPTASYGYTF
-	TRBJ2-3	-	TRBV11-2	TGTGCCAGCAGCTTGCGGGACCCCACAGATACGCAGTATTTT	CASSLRDPTDTQYF
few	TRBJ2-2	TRBD2	TRBV12-3/TRBV12-4	TGTGCCAGCAGCCCCCAAGCGGGAGCAGGCGGGGAGCTGTTTTTT	CASSPQAGAGGELFF
-	TRBJ2-3	TRBD1	TRBV19	TGTGCCAGTAGTGGGTGGGGGACAGGGGCAGATACGCAGTATTTT	CASSGWGTGADTQYF
-	TRBJ1-2	-	TRBV11-3	TGTGCCAGCAGCTCGTCGGGCGGGGGAGGCTACACCTTC	CASSSSGGGGYTF
-	TRBJ1-6	-	TRBV28	TGTGCCAGCAGTCGAGCCACGAGCTCCTATAATTCACCCCTCCACTTT	CASSRATSSYNSPLHF
once	TRBJ1-5	-	TRBV19	TGTGCCAGTAGTATATCACAGGCAGGGCGGAATCAGCCCCAGCATTTT	CASSISQAGRNQPQHF
-	TRBJ1-1	-	TRBV14	TGTGCCAGCAGCCAAGATTGGGGGGACACTGAAGCTTTCTTT	CASSQDWGDTEAFF
-	TRBJ2-7	TRBD2	TRBV7-2	TGTGCCAGCAGCTCTAGCGGGTCCTACGAGCAGTACTTC	CASSSSGSYEQYF
-	TRBJ1-1	-	TRBV11-3	TGTGCCAGCAGCTTAAGAGGGGGGAGGGGACACCTGAACACTGAAGCTTTCTTT	CASSLRGGRGHLNTEAFF
few	TRBJ1-5	TRBD1	TRBV19	TGTGCCAGTAGTTCGCAGGGGGCGGATCAGCCCCAGCATTTT	CASSSQGADQPQHF
few	TRBJ2-3	-	TRBV12-3/TRBV12-4	TGTGCCAGCAGCCGCGTGACAGATACGCAGTATTTT	CASSRVTDTQYF
few	TRBJ1-3	-	TRBV6-5	TGTGCCAGCAGTTACTCGAAAATAGCGGGTTCTGGAAACACCATATATTTT	CASSYSKIAGSGNTIYF